The sequence of this TCR beta chain was determined in a study of shared clonotypes between healthy human individuals. Background on the study: Each donor's CD4 naive and CD4 memory cells filled three plates apiece, CD8 naive two, and CD8 memory one. General observations from the study: Compared with clonotypes that all four donors shared, non-shared clonotypes had lower generation probabilities. In this cohort, only blood was sampled, and tissue repertoires likely differ. Sequencing of the sorted subsets was shown by rarefaction to be incomplete despite large depth.

Remarks on this clone: Its antigen is unidentified.

Germline lookup yields CDR1 WNHNN and CDR2 SYGVQD (reference sequence). The J segment lost 2 bases and the V segment lost 3 bases, leaving 1 base of the junction unmatched. The CDR3 totals 13 residues. The method was immunoSEQ multiplex PCR; TCRdb's version includes in-frame clones alone and lacks a portion of them. The table includes millions of clones, roughly 94% detected once. This clonotype originated in a man between 18 and 35 years old in good health. The V gene is TRBV10-1, the J gene TRBJ2-7, with 7 bases that match TRBD1. Sequencing was performed on naive CD4+ T cells sorted from blood. Subset: CD45RA+ positively selected. DNA for the CDR3: TGCGCCAGCAGTGACGGGACAGCCTACGAGCAGTACTTC. Translating it yields CASSDGTAYEQYF.